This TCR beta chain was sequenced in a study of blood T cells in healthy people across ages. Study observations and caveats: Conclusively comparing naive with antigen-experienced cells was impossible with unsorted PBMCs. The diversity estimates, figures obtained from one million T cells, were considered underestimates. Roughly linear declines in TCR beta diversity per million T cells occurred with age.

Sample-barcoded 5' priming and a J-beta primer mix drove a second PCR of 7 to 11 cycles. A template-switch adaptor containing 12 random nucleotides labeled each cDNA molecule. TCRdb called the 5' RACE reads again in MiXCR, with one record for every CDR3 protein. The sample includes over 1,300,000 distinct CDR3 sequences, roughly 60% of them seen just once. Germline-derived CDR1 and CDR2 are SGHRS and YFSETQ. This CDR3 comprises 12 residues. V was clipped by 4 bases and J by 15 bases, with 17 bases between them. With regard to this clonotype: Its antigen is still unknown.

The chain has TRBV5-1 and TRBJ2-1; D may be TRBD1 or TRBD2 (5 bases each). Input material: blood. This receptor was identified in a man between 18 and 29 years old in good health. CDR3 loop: CASSQQQEALFF. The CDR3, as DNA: TGCGCCAGCAGCCAACAACAGGAGGCGTTGTTCTTC.